The source of this T cell receptor (beta chain) is a study of T cells in localized non-small cell lung cancer. Broader study findings: Adjacent lung had a median approximately 57 of the 100 largest tumor clones.

The assay was immunoSEQ multiplex PCR, and TCRdb's table has in-frame clones only and misses some. The repertoire holds fewer than 35,000 clones, with approximately 91% as singletons. The V gene lost 3 bases and the J gene lost 2 bases, with 11 bases spanning the gap. This CDR3 has 14 residues. Germline V CDR1 and CDR2: SGHNT, YENEEA. Concerning this clone itself: Its antigen is still unknown.

The sequence came from a female donor older than 55 with stage I lung adenocarcinoma. The sequences come from peripheral blood, collected before any cancer treatment. This chain uses TRBV11-3 with TRBJ2-7, with D perhaps TRBD1 (5 bases). For the CDR3, the DNA is TGTGCCAGCAGCTTTAGTCAGGGAACCTACGAGCAGTACTTC. This gives the protein CASSFSQGTYEQYF.